This T cell receptor beta chain was recorded in a study of PD-L1 blockade in urothelial cancer. Study-level information: Patients, treated from 2014 onward, received atezolizumab 1,200 mg intravenously every 3 weeks.

Some clones are missing from TCRdb's copy, which holds only in-frame ones; the method was immunoSEQ multiplex PCR. The data contain roughly 50,000 clones, about 85% of them seen just once; the ten biggest clones take up less than 10%. The V end lost 1 base, the J end lost 8 bases, and 14 bases lay between the germline ends. The CDR3 is 15 amino acids. The germline V gene encodes CDR1 KGHSH and CDR2 LQKENI. This rearrangement joins TRBV18 to TRBJ1-4, with no clear D. The clonotype comes from a man between 60 and 75 years old with urothelial cancer. Sequencing was performed on PBMCs, taken around atezolizumab (anti-PD-L1) treatment. CDR3 coding DNA: TGTGCCAGCTCACCACAGACCCAGTCAGGAGAAAAACTGTTTTTT. It yields the protein CASSPQTQSGEKLFF.